Sequencing of this TCR beta chain was carried out in a study of blood T cell repertoires in COVID-19. The overall study: Specimens from acute and convalescent COVID-19 originated in the United States, Italy and Spain.

Looked up from germline, CDR1 is LNHDA and CDR2 is SQIVND (reference sequence). After removal of 2 bases from V and 6 bases from J, the junction contained 12 bases not matched to a gene. This CDR3 has 16 amino acids. In the original processing: Estimation of nucleated cell counts was performed using reference gene primer amplification. Assay: immunoSEQ multiplex PCR; the TCRdb copy retains only in-frame clones and omits some. That table supplies the V and J calls and clone size; D and trimming were determined from the DNA. The sample records fewer than 200,000 clones, around 85% being singletons. Sample: peripheral blood. This TCR was sampled from a man between 65 and 85 years old with active or convalescent COVID-19. V is TRBV19 and J is TRBJ1-2; 7 bases line up with TRBD1. In DNA form, the CDR3 reads TGTGCCAGTAGTATAAGGAGGGGGCGTACGGGGAATGGCTACACCTTC. This sequence encodes CASSIRRGRTGNGYTF.